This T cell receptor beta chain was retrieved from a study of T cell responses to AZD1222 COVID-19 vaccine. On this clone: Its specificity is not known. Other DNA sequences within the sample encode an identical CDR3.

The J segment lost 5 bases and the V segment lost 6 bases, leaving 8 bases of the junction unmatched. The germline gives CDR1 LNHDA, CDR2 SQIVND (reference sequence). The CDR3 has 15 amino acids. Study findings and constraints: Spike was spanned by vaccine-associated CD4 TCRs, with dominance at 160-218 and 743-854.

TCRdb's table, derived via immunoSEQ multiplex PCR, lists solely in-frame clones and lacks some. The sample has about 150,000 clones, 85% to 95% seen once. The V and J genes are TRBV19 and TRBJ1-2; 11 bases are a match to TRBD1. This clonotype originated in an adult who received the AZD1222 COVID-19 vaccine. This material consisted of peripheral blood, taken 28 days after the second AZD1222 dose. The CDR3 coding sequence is TGTGCCAGTAGCATTGCCGGGACAGGGGGTTATGGCTACACCTTC. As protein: CASSIAGTGGYGYTF. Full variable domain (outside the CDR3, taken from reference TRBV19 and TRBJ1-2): DGGITQSPKYLFRKEGQNVTLSCEQNLNHDAMYWYRQDPGQGLRLIYYSQIVNDFQKGDIAEGYSVSREKKESFPLTVTSAQKNPTAFYLCASSIAGTGGYGYTFGSGTRLTVV.